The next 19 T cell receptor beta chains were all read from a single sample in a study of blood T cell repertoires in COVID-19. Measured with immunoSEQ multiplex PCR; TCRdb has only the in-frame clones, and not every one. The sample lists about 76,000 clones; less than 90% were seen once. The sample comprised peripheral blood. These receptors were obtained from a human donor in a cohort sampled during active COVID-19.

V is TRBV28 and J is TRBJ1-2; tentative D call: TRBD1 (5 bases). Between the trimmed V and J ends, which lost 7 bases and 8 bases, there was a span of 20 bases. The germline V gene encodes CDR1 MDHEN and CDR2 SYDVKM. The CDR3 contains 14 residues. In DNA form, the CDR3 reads TGTGCCAGCAAACAGGCCCTGAGAATCTGGGGCTACACCTTC. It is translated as CASKQALRIWGYTF.

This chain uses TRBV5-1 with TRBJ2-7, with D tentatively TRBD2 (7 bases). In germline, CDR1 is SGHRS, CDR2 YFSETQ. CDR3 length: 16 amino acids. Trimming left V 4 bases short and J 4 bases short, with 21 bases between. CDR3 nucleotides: TGCGCCAGCAGCAAGAAGAGCGGGGCAGGGGAGTACGAGCAGTACTTC. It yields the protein CASSKKSGAGEYEQYF. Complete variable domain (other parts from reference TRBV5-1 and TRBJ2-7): KAGVTQTPRYLIKTRGQQVTLSCSPISGHRSVSWYQQTPGQGLQFLFEYFSETQRNKGNFPGRFSGRQFSNSRSEMNVSTLELGDSALYLCASSKKSGAGEYEQYFGPGTRLTVT.

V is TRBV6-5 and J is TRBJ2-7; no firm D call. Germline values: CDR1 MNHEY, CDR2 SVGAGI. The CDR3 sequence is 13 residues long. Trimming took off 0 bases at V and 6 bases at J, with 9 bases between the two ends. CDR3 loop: CASSYSPGPEQYF. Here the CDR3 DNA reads TGTGCCAGCAGTTACTCGCCAGGCCCCGAGCAGTACTTC.

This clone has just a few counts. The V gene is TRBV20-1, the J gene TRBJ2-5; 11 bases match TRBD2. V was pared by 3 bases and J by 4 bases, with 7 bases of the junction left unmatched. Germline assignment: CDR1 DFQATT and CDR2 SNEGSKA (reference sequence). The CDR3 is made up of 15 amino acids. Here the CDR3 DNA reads TGCAGTGCTAGTGATAGCGGGGGGGCCGGAGAGACCCAGTACTTC. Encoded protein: CSASDSGGAGETQYF.

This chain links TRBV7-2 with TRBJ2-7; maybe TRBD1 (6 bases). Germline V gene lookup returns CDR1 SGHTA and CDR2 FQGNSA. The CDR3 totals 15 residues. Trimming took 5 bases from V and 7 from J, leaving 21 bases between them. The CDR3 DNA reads TGTGCCAGCAGCATTCGACAGCAGGGGCCTGGGGAGCAGTACTTC. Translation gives CASSIRQQGPGEQYF.

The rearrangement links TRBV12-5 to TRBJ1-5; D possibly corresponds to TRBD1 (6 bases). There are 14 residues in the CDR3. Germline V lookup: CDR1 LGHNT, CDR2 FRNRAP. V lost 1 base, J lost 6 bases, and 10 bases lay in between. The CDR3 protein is CASGLEARGQPQHF. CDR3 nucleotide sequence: TGTGCTAGTGGTTTGGAAGCCAGGGGTCAGCCCCAGCATTTT.

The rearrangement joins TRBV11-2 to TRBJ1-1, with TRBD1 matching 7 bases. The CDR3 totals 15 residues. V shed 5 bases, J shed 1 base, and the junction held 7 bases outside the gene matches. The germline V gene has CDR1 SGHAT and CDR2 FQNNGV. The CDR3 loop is CASSPSRDRNTEAFF. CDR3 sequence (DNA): TGTGCCAGCAGCCCGTCCCGGGACAGGAACACTGAAGCTTTCTTT.

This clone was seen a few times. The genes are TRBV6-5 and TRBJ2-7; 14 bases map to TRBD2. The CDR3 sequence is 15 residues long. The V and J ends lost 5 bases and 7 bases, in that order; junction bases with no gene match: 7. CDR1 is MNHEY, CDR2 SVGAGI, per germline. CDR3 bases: TGTGCCAGCAGTACCCGGACTAGCGGGAGGCGAGAGCAGTACTTC. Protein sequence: CASSTRTSGRREQYF.

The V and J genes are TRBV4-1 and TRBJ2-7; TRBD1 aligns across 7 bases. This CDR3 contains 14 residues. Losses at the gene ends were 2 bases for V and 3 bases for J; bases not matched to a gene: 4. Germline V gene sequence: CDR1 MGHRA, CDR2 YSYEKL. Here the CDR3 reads CASSQQRQGYEQYF. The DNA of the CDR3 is TGCGCCAGCAGCCAACAGAGACAGGGCTACGAGCAGTACTTC.

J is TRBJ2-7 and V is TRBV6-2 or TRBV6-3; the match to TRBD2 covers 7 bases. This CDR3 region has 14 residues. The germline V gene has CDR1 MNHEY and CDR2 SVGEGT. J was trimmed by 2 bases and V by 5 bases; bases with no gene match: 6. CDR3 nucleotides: TGTGCCAGCAGTCGGACTAGTTTACCCTACGAGCAGTACTTC. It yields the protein CASSRTSLPYEQYF.

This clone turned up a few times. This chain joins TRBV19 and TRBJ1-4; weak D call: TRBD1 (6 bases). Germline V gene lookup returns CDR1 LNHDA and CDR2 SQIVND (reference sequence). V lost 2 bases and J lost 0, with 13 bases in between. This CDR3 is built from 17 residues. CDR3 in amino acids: CASSIITGSATNEKLFF. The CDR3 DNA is TGTGCCAGTAGTATAATCACAGGGTCTGCAACTAATGAAAAACTGTTTTTT.

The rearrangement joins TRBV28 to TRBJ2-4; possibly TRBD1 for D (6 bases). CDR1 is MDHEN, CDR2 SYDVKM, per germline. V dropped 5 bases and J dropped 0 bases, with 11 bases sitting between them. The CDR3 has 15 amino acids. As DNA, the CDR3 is TGTGCCAGCAGTCCGGGACAATTAGCCAAAAACATTCAGTACTTC. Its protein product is CASSPGQLAKNIQYF.

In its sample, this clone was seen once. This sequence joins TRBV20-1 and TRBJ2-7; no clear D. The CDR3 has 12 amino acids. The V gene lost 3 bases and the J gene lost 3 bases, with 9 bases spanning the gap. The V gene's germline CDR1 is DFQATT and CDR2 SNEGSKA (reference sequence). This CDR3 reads CSASGSRYEQYF. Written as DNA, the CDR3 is TGCAGTGCTAGTGGTTCCCGCTACGAGCAGTACTTC.

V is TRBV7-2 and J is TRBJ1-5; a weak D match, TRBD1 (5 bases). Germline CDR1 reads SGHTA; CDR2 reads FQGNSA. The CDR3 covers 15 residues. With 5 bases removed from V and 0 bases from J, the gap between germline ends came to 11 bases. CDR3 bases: TGTGCCAGCAGCCCATGGGGGGGTAGCAATCAGCCCCAGCATTTT. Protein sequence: CASSPWGGSNQPQHF.

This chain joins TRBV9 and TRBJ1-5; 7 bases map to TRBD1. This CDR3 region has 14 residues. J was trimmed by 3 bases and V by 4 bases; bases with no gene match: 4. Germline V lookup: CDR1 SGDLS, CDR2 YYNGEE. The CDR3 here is CASSPTGNNQPQHF. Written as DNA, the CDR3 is TGTGCCAGCAGCCCGACAGGGAACAATCAGCCCCAGCATTTT.

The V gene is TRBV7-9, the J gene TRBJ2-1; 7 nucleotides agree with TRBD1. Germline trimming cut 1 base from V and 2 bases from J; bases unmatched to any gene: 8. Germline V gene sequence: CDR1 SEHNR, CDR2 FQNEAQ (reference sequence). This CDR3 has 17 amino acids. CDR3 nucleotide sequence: TGTGCCAGCAGCTTAGGGCGGACAGGACTCACCTACAATGAGCAGTTCTTC. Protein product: CASSLGRTGLTYNEQFF.

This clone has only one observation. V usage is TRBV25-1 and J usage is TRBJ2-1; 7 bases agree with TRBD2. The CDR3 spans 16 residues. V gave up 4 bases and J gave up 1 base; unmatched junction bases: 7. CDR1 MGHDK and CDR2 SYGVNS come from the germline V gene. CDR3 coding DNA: TGTGCCAGCAGTGGGTATCTAGCGGAGTCCTACAATGAGCAGTTCTTC. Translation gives CASSGYLAESYNEQFF. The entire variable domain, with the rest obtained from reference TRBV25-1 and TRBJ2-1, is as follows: EADIYQTPRYLVIGTGKKITLECSQTMGHDKMYWYQQDPGMELHLIHYSYGVNSTEKGDLSSESTVSRIRTEHFPLTLESARPSHTSQYLCASSGYLAESYNEQFFGPGTRLTVL.

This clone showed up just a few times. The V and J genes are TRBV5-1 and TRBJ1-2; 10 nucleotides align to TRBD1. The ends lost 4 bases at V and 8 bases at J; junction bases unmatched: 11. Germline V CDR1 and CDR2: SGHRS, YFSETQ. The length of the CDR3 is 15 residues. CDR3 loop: CASSHPGQGGVGYTF. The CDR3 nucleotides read TGCGCCAGCAGCCACCCTGGACAGGGGGGTGTCGGCTACACCTTC.

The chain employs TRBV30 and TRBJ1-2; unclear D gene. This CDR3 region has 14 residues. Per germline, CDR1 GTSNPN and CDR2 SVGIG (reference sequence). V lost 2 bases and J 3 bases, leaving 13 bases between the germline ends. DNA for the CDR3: TGTGCCTGGAGTCTGGGCAGCTTTGACTATGGCTACACCTTC. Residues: CAWSLGSFDYGYTF.